The 25 T cell receptor beta chains below come from one sample, sequenced in a study of metastatic and nonmetastatic thyroid tumors. Each patient came to thyroid surgery without any prior treatment (of any kind). Using MiXCR, TCRdb reanalyzed the PCR reads. The table includes about 43,000 clones, about 3.3% detected once. Sequenced material: blood. The receptors shown here come from a female donor with papillary thyroid cancer or a benign thyroid nodule (not recorded which). Some clones in this sample may be carry-over from other donors' samples.

This clone was seen only a few times. The chain is built from TRBV11-2 and TRBJ1-2; D remains unclear. V was cut by 0 bases and J by 4 bases, with 12 bases left in between. The germline gives CDR1 SGHAT, CDR2 FQNNGV. There are 15 residues in the CDR3. DNA for the CDR3: TGTGCCAGCAGCTTAGAGGCGGCGACTCTCTATGGCTACACCTTC. It codes for CASSLEAATLYGYTF.

This clone was seen at least ten times. The rearrangement joins TRBV29-1 to TRBJ2-7; 7 bases are shared with TRBD2. The CDR3 sequence is 12 residues long. From germline, CDR1 is SQVTM and CDR2 ANQGSEA. V lost 7 bases to trimming and J lost 6 bases; unmatched junction nucleotides: 9. The CDR3 sequence: CSATSLMSEQYF. CDR3 nucleotide sequence: TGCAGCGCGACTAGCTTAATGAGCGAGCAGTACTTC.

V gene TRBV6-2 or TRBV6-3 combines with J gene TRBJ2-2; TRBD1 agrees at 7 bases. There are 17 residues in the CDR3. V dropped 2 bases and J dropped 1; count of bases not matched to a gene: 7. Germline CDR1 and CDR2: MNHEY and SVGEGT. The CDR3 DNA is TGTGCCAGCAGTTACACAAGGGGGCCGGGGAACACCGGGGAGCTGTTTTTT. This codes for CASSYTRGPGNTGELFF.

This clone was detected many times. The same CDR3 arises from other DNA sequences in this sample as well. This chain links TRBV2 with TRBJ2-7; the D gene is possibly TRBD1 (6 bases). The CDR3 runs to 14 residues. The germline CDR1 and CDR2 sequences are SNHLY and FYNNEI. Trimming removed 7 bases at V and 0 bases at J, with 13 bases between. DNA of the CDR3: TGTGCCAGCAAAGGCCAGGGGAGCTCCTACGAGCAGTACTTC. It specifies CASKGQGSSYEQYF.

This clone came up many times. The chain recombines TRBV7-9 with TRBJ2-7; TRBD1 matches at 7 bases. Trimming cost V 5 bases and J 3 bases; bases outside gene matches: 4. The CDR3 contains 13 residues. Germline V gene sequence: CDR1 SEHNR, CDR2 FQNEAQ (reference sequence). The CDR3 DNA reads TGTGCCAGCAGCCATCGGGACAGCTACGAGCAGTACTTC. Translating gives CASSHRDSYEQYF. Full variable domain (rest looked up from reference TRBV7-9 and TRBJ2-7): DTGVSQNPRHKITKRGQNVTFRCDPISEHNRLYWYRQTLGQGPEFLTYFQNEAQLEKSRLLSDRFSAERPKGSFSTLEIQRTEQGDSAMYLCASSHRDSYEQYFGPGTRLTVT.

This clone was detected ten times or more. This chain connects TRBV28 to TRBJ1-1; D may be TRBD1 (5 bases). The V end was cut by 4 bases, the J end by 5 bases, with 8 bases between. The CDR3 runs to 12 residues. Germline lookup yields CDR1 MDHEN and CDR2 SYDVKM. CDR3 nucleotides: TGTGCCAGCAGTTCCCAGGGAACTGAAGCTTTCTTT. Amino acid sequence: CASSSQGTEAFF. Filled out from reference TRBV28 and TRBJ1-1, the complete variable domain reads DVKVTQSSRYLVKRTGEKVFLECVQDMDHENMFWYRQDPGLGLRLIYFSYDVKMKEKGDIPEGYSVSREKKERFSLILESASTNQTSMYLCASSSQGTEAFFGQGTRLTVV.

This clone came up many times. The rearrangement joins TRBV6-1 to TRBJ1-1, with 7 bases that match TRBD1. The CDR3 extends over 13 amino acids. V lost 6 bases to trimming and J lost 4 bases; unmatched junction nucleotides: 5. Germline V gives CDR1 MNHNS, CDR2 SASEGT. The CDR3 DNA reads as TGTGCCAGCAGGACAGGGTCGACCACTGAAGCTTTCTTT. As protein: CASRTGSTTEAFF.

The sample holds a few counts of this clone. This could be a read error, since a much larger clone is one nucleotide away. The J gene is TRBJ2-7, the V gene TRBV20-1; no definite D call. The germline CDR1 and CDR2 sequences are DFQATT and SNEGSKA (reference sequence). The CDR3 sequence is 11 residues long. V was shortened by 0 bases and J by 3 bases, with 3 bases between the two germline ends. CDR3: CSARENYEQYF. DNA for the CDR3: TGCAGTGCTAGAGAGAACTACGAGCAGTACTTC.

This clone has only a few counts. The chain combines TRBV28 with TRBJ1-5; maybe TRBD1 (6 bases). CDR1 is MDHEN, CDR2 SYDVKM, per germline. CDR3 length equals 13 residues. The V end was cut by 6 bases, the J end by 3 bases, with 9 bases between. The CDR3 is CASRRGTNQPQHF. DNA for the CDR3: TGTGCCAGCAGGAGGGGGACCAATCAGCCCCAGCATTTT. Supplemented by reference TRBV28 and TRBJ1-5, the full variable domain reads DVKVTQSSRYLVKRTGEKVFLECVQDMDHENMFWYRQDPGLGLRLIYFSYDVKMKEKGDIPEGYSVSREKKERFSLILESASTNQTSMYLCASRRGTNQPQHFGDGTRLSIL.

The sample holds a few counts of this clone. V usage is TRBV11-2 and J usage is TRBJ2-2; TRBD1 might be the D (5 bases). With 5 bases removed from V and 5 bases from J, the gap between germline ends came to 12 bases. In germline, CDR1 is SGHAT, CDR2 FQNNGV. CDR3 size: 14 residues. The CDR3: CASSRGVWTGELFF. The CDR3 DNA is TGTGCCAGCAGCAGGGGCGTATGGACCGGGGAGCTGTTTTTT.

With regard to this clone: The sample contains more than one DNA sequence encoding this CDR3. The V gene is TRBV5-1, the J gene TRBJ2-7; 9 nucleotides match TRBD2. V dropped 2 bases and J dropped 5; count of bases not matched to a gene: 2. From germline, CDR1 is SGHRS and CDR2 YFSETQ. This CDR3 is 13 amino acids long. The CDR3 DNA sequence: TGCGCCAGCAGCTTAGGGACTAGCAACGAGCAGTACTTC. Encoded protein: CASSLGTSNEQYF. The full variable domain, in which reference TRBV5-1 and TRBJ2-7 provide the parts outside the CDR3, is KAGVTQTPRYLIKTRGQQVTLSCSPISGHRSVSWYQQTPGQGLQFLFEYFSETQRNKGNFPGRFSGRQFSNSRSEMNVSTLELGDSALYLCASSLGTSNEQYFGPGTRLTVT.

This clone appeared a few times. This chain uses TRBV7-9 with TRBJ2-3, with D unresolved. CDR3 length: 14 amino acids. The germline V gene has CDR1 SEHNR and CDR2 FQNEAQ (reference sequence). The V end lost 5 bases, the J end lost 0 bases, and 9 bases lay between the germline ends. CDR3 nucleotide sequence: TGTGCCAGCAGCCACGAGCGTAGCACAGATACGCAGTATTTT. Protein: CASSHERSTDTQYF.

This clone was counted ten times or more. This chain joins TRBV27 and TRBJ1-1; D uncertain. This CDR3 region has 13 residues. Germline CDR1 MNHEY, CDR2 SMNVEV (reference sequence). V lost 5 bases and J lost 1, with 8 bases in between. The CDR3 region is CASSPRQNTEAFF. CDR3 bases: TGTGCCAGCAGTCCCCGACAGAACACTGAAGCTTTCTTT.

This clone was seen at least ten times. The chain is built from TRBV11-1 and TRBJ1-2; D not resolved. CDR3 size: 12 residues. Germline V gene sequence: CDR1 SGHAT, CDR2 FQDESV (reference sequence). V lost 5 bases, J lost 7 bases, and 11 bases lay in between. This CDR3 reads CASSLGPSGYTF. The CDR3 region has the DNA TGTGCCAGCAGCCTTGGCCCCAGTGGCTACACCTTC. Full variable domain (outside the CDR3, taken from reference TRBV11-1 and TRBJ1-2): EAEVAQSPRYKITEKSQAVAFWCDPISGHATLYWYRQILGQGPELLVQFQDESVVDDSQLPKDRFSAERLKGVDSTLKIQPAELGDSAMYLCASSLGPSGYTFGSGTRLTVV.

This clone was seen a handful of times. The chain uses TRBV24-1 and TRBJ2-2, with 7 bases matching TRBD1. The CDR3 contains 14 residues. After removal of 3 bases from V and 3 bases from J, the junction contained 0 bases not matched to a gene. The germline CDR1 and CDR2 sequences are KGHDR and SFDVKD. CDR3 in DNA: TGTGCCACCAGTGATGGGACAGACACCGGGGAGCTGTTTTTT. Encoded protein: CATSDGTDTGELFF.

The V call is TRBV28, the J call TRBJ1-1; 8 bases are a match to TRBD1. The CDR3 loop spans 14 amino acids. CDR1 is MDHEN and CDR2 is SYDVKM in the germline V gene. The V gene end was trimmed by 4 bases and the J gene end by 5 bases; junction bases not matched to a gene: 6. In DNA, the CDR3 is TGTGCCAGCAGTTCAGGGGGCGGAGGTACTGAAGCTTTCTTT. This sequence encodes CASSSGGGGTEAFF.

This clone was seen a handful of times. The rearrangement links TRBV29-1 to TRBJ1-2, with D possibly TRBD1 on 5 matching bases. The CDR3 totals 11 residues. The germline V gene has CDR1 SQVTM and CDR2 ANQGSEA. V was clipped by 7 bases and J by 13 bases, with 19 bases between them. CDR3 sequence: CSGNVERQITF. The CDR3 DNA reads as TGCAGCGGGAACGTGGAGAGACAGATCACCTTC.

This clone was counted at least ten times. The chain has TRBV7-9 and TRBJ2-1; 14 bases fit TRBD2. Trimming at V came to 5 bases and at J to 5 bases, leaving 11 bases not matched to a gene. The CDR3 is made up of 18 amino acids. CDR1 is SEHNR, CDR2 FQNEAQ, per germline (reference sequence). The CDR3 bases are TGTGCCAGCAGCCGCGAACAGGGACTAGCGGGAGAGGACAATGAGCAGTTCTTC. It specifies CASSREQGLAGEDNEQFF.

This clone was recorded many times. The CDR3 DNA sequence: TGTGCCAGCACAGGACAGCTATTAAACGACACCTTC. It specifies CASTGQLLNDTF. The chain combines TRBV2 with TRBJ1-2, with D perhaps TRBD1 (6 bases). V was clipped by 7 bases and J by 12 bases, with 18 bases between them. Per germline, CDR1 SNHLY and CDR2 FYNNEI. The CDR3 spans 12 residues.

This chain uses TRBV7-2 with TRBJ2-7, with 9 bases fitting TRBD1. V shed 5 bases, J shed 6 bases, and the junction held 5 bases outside the gene matches. CDR1 SGHTA and CDR2 FQGNSA come from the germline V gene. CDR3 length: 13 amino acids. CDR3 nucleotides: TGTGCCAGCAGCAGGGACAGGGTACGCGAGCAGTACTTC. Translated: CASSRDRVREQYF.

The V call is TRBV27, the J call TRBJ2-1; 10 nucleotides align to TRBD2. The CDR3 is 16 residues long. Germline CDR1 and CDR2: MNHEY and SMNVEV (reference sequence). V dropped 5 bases and J dropped 3; count of bases not matched to a gene: 7. CDR3 residues: CASSVDSGGSYNEQFF. Written as DNA, the CDR3 is TGTGCCAGCAGTGTGGATAGCGGGGGGAGCTACAATGAGCAGTTCTTC.

V usage is TRBV6-1 and J usage is TRBJ1-2; D not certain. The length of the CDR3 is 11 residues. Germline CDR1 is MNHNS and CDR2 is SASEGT. V was cut by 5 bases and J by 6 bases, with 7 bases left in between. The CDR3 nucleotides read TGTGCCAGCAGTCCGTCGGATGGCTACACCTTC. This codes for CASSPSDGYTF.

This clone was counted many times. The V gene is TRBV20-1, the J gene TRBJ2-1, with TRBD1 identical over 7 bases. The CDR3 totals 17 residues. J gave up 0 bases and V 2 bases, and 10 bases lay outside the gene matches. Germline lookup yields CDR1 DFQATT and CDR2 SNEGSKA (reference sequence). The CDR3 loop reads CSARKGAGLSSYNEQFF. CDR3 nucleotide sequence: TGCAGTGCTAGAAAGGGGGCCGGCCTCTCCTCCTACAATGAGCAGTTCTTC.

J is TRBJ2-3 and V is TRBV6-2 or TRBV6-3; 7 bases align to TRBD2. CDR3 size: 12 residues. V shed 6 bases, J shed 9 bases, and the junction held 6 bases outside the gene matches. Germline assignment: CDR1 MNHEY and CDR2 SVGEGT. The CDR3 sequence: CASRYGGWTQYF. CDR3 in DNA: TGTGCCAGCAGGTACGGGGGGTGGACGCAGTATTTT.

This clone was found many times. J is TRBJ2-3 and V is TRBV28, with 11 nucleotides matching TRBD2. CDR1 and CDR2 from the germline V gene are MDHEN and SYDVKM. This CDR3 region has 15 residues. V was pared by 6 bases and J by 2 bases, with 4 bases of the junction left unmatched. Here the CDR3 reads CASRTSGAYTDTQYF. The CDR3 region has the DNA TGTGCCAGCAGGACTAGCGGGGCCTACACAGATACGCAGTATTTT.